Following are 17 T cell receptor beta chains from one sample sequenced in a study of T cells in Graves' hyperthyroidism and ophthalmopathy. Amplification of TCR beta CDR3 regions used RNA as the template. HTBI primers were used for first-round RT-PCR of the TCR CDR3. One entry per CDR3 protein, called by TCRdb with MiXCR from the multiplex PCR reads. The data show about 400,000 distinct CDR3 sequences, about 15% seen once. The sequenced sample consisted of blood. Receptors originate from a woman in her twenties or thirties with Graves' hyperthyroidism.

This clonotype was recorded many times. J is TRBJ2-7 and V is TRBV20-1; D gene unclear. Trimming cost V 2 bases and J 0 bases, with 8 bases left between them. The CDR3 spans 13 residues. Germline CDR1 DFQATT, CDR2 SNEGSKA (reference sequence). CDR3 in DNA: TGCAGTGCTAGAATAAAGAGCTCCTACGAGCAGTACTTC. Encoded protein: CSARIKSSYEQYF.

This clonotype was observed at least ten times. The chain is built from TRBV3-1 and TRBJ1-1; no reliable D call. Germline lookup yields CDR1 LGHDT and CDR2 YNNKEL (reference sequence). The V and J ends lost 0 bases and 4 bases respectively, with 12 bases between them. The CDR3 contains 15 residues. CDR3: CASSQDWAARTEAFF. As DNA, the CDR3 is TGTGCCAGCAGCCAAGATTGGGCCGCCCGCACTGAAGCTTTCTTT. Full variable domain (missing parts from reference TRBV3-1 and TRBJ1-1): DTAVSQTPKYLVTQMGNDKSIKCEQNLGHDTMYWYKQDSKKFLKIMFSYNNKELIINETVPNRFSPKSPDKAHLNLHINSLELGDSAVYFCASSQDWAARTEAFFGQGTRLTVV.

As regards this clonotype: An end of the junction differs from the germline gene, which may be a read error. The chain joins TRBV29-1 to TRBJ1-4; the match to TRBD1 covers 7 bases. Germline CDR1 is SQVTM and CDR2 is ANQGSEA. The CDR3 has 15 amino acids. The CDR3 here is CSVGGVTGSNEKLVF. The CDR3 region has the DNA TGCAGCGTTGGGGGGGTGACAGGGTCTAATGAAAAACTGGTTTTT.

This clonotype appeared many times. The V call is TRBV30, the J call TRBJ2-7; possible D gene TRBD1, 6 bases. This CDR3 region has 14 residues. Per germline, CDR1 GTSNPN and CDR2 SVGIG (reference sequence). V was shortened by 1 base and J by 7 bases, with 17 bases between the two germline ends. CDR3 DNA sequence: TGTGCCTGGAGTGGGGGCTCAGGACAGTGGGAGCAGTACTTC. Its protein product is CAWSGGSGQWEQYF.

This clonotype was recorded a few times. The chain uses TRBV6-5 and TRBJ2-5; no definite D call. CDR3 length: 13 residues. Germline CDR1 reads MNHEY; CDR2 reads SVGAGI. V was pared by 2 bases and J by 2 bases, with 6 bases between. CDR3 DNA sequence: TGTGCCAGCAGTTACAACTTACAAGAGACCCAGTACTTC. Its protein product is CASSYNLQETQYF.

This clonotype was observed many times. The chain has TRBV29-1 and TRBJ1-2, with 9 bases matching TRBD1. Germline V lookup: CDR1 SQVTM, CDR2 ANQGSEA. With 6 bases clipped from V and 4 bases from J, the junction kept 6 bases outside the gene matches. The CDR3 is 13 amino acids. The DNA of the CDR3 is TGCAGCGTGGGGACAGGGCGCGCCTATGGCTACACCTTC. It translates to CSVGTGRAYGYTF.

There are a few counts of this clonotype. V is TRBV2 and J is TRBJ2-1; possible D gene TRBD2, 6 bases. The J call may be wrong; the DNA end is better matched by TRBJ2-7. There are 16 residues in the CDR3. CDR1 and CDR2 (germline): SNHLY, FYNNEI. CDR3 sequence (DNA): TGTGCCAGCAGGGACGGAGGGGCCATGTCCTACAATGAGCAGTACTTC. It yields the protein CASRDGGAMSYNEQYF.

This clonotype appeared a single time. V gene TRBV27 combines with J gene TRBJ2-7; D gene unclear. The V gene's germline CDR1 is MNHEY and CDR2 SMNVEV (reference sequence). This CDR3 contains 14 residues. The V end was cut by 4 bases, the J end by 0 bases, with 10 bases between. CDR3 DNA sequence: TGTGCCAGCAGTTCAAGGGTCCCCTCCTACGAGCAGTACTTC. This codes for CASSSRVPSYEQYF.

This clonotype was recorded many times. V is TRBV24-1 and J is TRBJ2-7; 9 nucleotides agree with TRBD1. The CDR3 spans 17 residues. After removal of 4 bases from V and 0 bases from J, the junction contained 9 bases not matched to a gene. Germline V gives CDR1 KGHDR, CDR2 SFDVKD. CDR3 loop: CATSENTGGANSYEQYF. The CDR3 coding sequence is TGTGCCACCAGTGAAAACACAGGGGGCGCTAACTCCTACGAGCAGTACTTC.

The chain links TRBV24-1 to TRBJ2-3; TRBD1 agrees at 8 bases. Germline V gives CDR1 KGHDR, CDR2 SFDVKD. V shed 2 bases, J shed 0 bases, and the junction held 6 bases outside the gene matches. This CDR3 has 17 amino acids. In nucleotides, the CDR3 is TGTGCCACCAGTGATTCGGGGACAGGCCCGAGCACAGATACGCAGTATTTT. Protein: CATSDSGTGPSTDTQYF.

This chain joins TRBV14 and TRBJ2-7, with 8 bases matching TRBD2. V was clipped by 0 bases and J by 6 bases; unmatched bases: 10. Germline V lookup: CDR1 SGHDN, CDR2 FVKESK. The CDR3 is 16 amino acids. Written as DNA, the CDR3 is TGTGCCAGCAGCCAAGAAGTTTATAGCGGGATTGGCGAGCAGTACTTC. Translating gives CASSQEVYSGIGEQYF.

The chain combines TRBV27 with TRBJ1-4, with D perhaps matching TRBD1 (5 bases). The CDR3 runs 18 residues. V was pared by 2 bases and J by 7 bases, with 23 bases between. Looked up from germline, CDR1 is MNHEY and CDR2 is SMNVEV (reference sequence). For the CDR3, the DNA is TGTGCCAGCAGTTTAACTCCGAGACCGGGACGCCTTCCTGAAAAACTGTTTTTT. Its translation is CASSLTPRPGRLPEKLFF.

This clonotype was seen only a few times. The chain recombines TRBV29-1 with TRBJ1-1; no clear D. Germline V CDR1 and CDR2: SQVTM, ANQGSEA. This CDR3 has 12 residues. V shed 4 bases and J shed 0 bases, with 6 bases lying between them. The CDR3 spells CSVGHLNTEAFF. Written as DNA, the CDR3 is TGCAGCGTTGGACATTTGAACACTGAAGCTTTCTTT.

This clonotype was picked up a small number of times. The chain carries TRBV20-1 and TRBJ2-7, with D perhaps matching TRBD1 (6 bases). In germline, CDR1 is DFQATT, CDR2 SNEGSKA (reference sequence). Trimming shortened V by 0 bases and J by 8 bases, and 17 bases separated the two germline ends. This CDR3 has 14 amino acids. As DNA, the CDR3 is TGCAGTGCTAGAGATTTGAATCAGGGGACCAAGCAGTACTTC. It encodes CSARDLNQGTKQYF.

This clonotype was seen at least ten times. The chain links TRBV6-1 to TRBJ2-2; TRBD2 matches at 7 bases. The CDR3 is 14 amino acids. With V trimmed by 4 bases and J by 1 base, 0 bases remained unmatched. The germline gives CDR1 MNHNS, CDR2 SASEGT. The CDR3 spells CASSASGNTGELFF. In DNA, the CDR3 is TGTGCCAGCAGTGCTAGCGGGAACACCGGGGAGCTGTTTTTT.

This clonotype occurred a few times. The V call is TRBV5-1, the J call TRBJ2-1, with D possibly TRBD2 on 6 matching bases. Per germline, CDR1 SGHRS and CDR2 YFSETQ. There are 16 residues in the CDR3. Trimming took 2 bases from V and 4 from J, leaving 16 bases between them. The CDR3 reads CASSLRERSGYNEQFF. The CDR3 bases are TGCGCCAGCAGCTTACGGGAGAGGTCGGGATACAATGAGCAGTTCTTC.

This clonotype showed up just once. The chain combines TRBV7-9 with TRBJ1-1; D might be TRBD1 (6 bases). V dropped 5 bases and J dropped 0 bases, with 16 bases sitting between them. CDR1 is SEHNR, CDR2 FQNEAQ, per germline (reference sequence). The CDR3 length is 16 residues. CDR3 sequence reads: CASSPPTGHLNTEAFF. As DNA, the CDR3 is TGTGCCAGCAGCCCACCGACGGGACACCTGAACACTGAAGCTTTCTTT.